A selection of T cell receptor beta chains follows, all from one sample in a study of blood T cell repertoires in COVID-19. Clones were sequenced by immunoSEQ multiplex PCR, and TCRdb holds only the in-frame ones, with some missing. The data show roughly 200,000 clones, roughly 84% seen once. Sequenced: peripheral blood. The origin of the receptors is a human donor in a cohort sampled during active COVID-19. Both conserved end residues are trimmed from each CDR3. The D gene is left open where the match is weak. Only part of the rows carry a size: once, few, many, or a class if the clone is expanded.

clone size | V gene | D gene | CDR3 protein
NA | TRBV18 | TRBD2 | ASSPSTSGSYEQY
NA | TRBV27 | NA | ASSRVRGDPRLSNSPLH
NA | TRBV12-3/TRBV12-4 | NA | ASSLAAPPQF
NA | TRBV28 | TRBD1 | ATRQGASTNEKLF
NA | TRBV11-2 | TRBD2 | ASSLELARTETQY
NA | TRBV6-6 | TRBD2 | ASSQRAGEIDNEQF
NA | TRBV20-1 | TRBD2 | SASAGLAFHEQY
NA | TRBV11-2 | NA | ASSPFRGVGTEAF
NA | TRBV27 | NA | ASSYNYEQY
once | TRBV6-1 | NA | ASSESGLTGELF
NA | TRBV19 | TRBD1 | ASSRTGGATEAF
few | TRBV30 | NA | AWSILAGYNEQF
NA | TRBV11-2 | TRBD1 | ASSKLGDRARPLAQY
NA | TRBV28 | NA | ASTSGSFSGNTIY